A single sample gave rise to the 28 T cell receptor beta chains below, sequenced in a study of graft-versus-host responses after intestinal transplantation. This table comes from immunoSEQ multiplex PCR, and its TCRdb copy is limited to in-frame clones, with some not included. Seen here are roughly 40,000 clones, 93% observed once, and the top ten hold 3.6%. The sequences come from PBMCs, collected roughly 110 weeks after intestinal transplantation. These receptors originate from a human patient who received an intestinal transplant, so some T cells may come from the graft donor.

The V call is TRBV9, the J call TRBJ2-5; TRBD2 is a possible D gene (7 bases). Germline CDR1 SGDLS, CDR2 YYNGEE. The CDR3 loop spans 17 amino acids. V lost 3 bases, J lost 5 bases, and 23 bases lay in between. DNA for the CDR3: TGTGCCAGCAGCGCCCGGGGGGACAACTCTGTGGGGGAGACCCAGTACTTC. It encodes CASSARGDNSVGETQYF.

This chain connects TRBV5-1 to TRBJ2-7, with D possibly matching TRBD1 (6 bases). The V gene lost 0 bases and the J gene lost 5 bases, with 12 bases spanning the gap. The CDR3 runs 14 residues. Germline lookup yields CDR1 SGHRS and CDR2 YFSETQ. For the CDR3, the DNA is TGCGCCAGCAGCTTGGAGCAGGGGTCCCACGAGCAGTACTTC. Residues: CASSLEQGSHEQYF.

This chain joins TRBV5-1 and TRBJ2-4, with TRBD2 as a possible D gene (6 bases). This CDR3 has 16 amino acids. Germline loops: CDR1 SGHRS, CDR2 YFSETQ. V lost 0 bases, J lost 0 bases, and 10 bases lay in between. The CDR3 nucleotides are TGCGCCAGCAGCTTGGACTCGGGGGTAGCCAAAAACATTCAGTACTTC. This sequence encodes CASSLDSGVAKNIQYF.

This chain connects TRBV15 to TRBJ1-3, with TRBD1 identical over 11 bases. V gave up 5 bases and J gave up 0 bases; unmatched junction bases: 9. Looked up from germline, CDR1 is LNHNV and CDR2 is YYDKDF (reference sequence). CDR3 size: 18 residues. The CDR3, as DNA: TGTGCCACCAGCTGGACAGGGGGCCAAGGAATCTCTGGAAACACCATATATTTT. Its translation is CATSWTGGQGISGNTIYF.

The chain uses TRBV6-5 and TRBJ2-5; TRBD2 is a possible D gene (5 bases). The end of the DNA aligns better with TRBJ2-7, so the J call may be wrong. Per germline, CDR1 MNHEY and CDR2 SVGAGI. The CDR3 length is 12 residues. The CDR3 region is CASSHGDYEQYF. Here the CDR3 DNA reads TGTGCCAGCAGCCACGGGGACTACGAGCAGTACTTC.

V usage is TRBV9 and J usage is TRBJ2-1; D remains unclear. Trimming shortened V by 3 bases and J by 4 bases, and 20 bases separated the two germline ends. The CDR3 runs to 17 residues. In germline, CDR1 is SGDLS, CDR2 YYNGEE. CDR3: CASSANPVLGKYNEQFF. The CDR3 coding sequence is TGTGCCAGCAGCGCTAATCCAGTTCTCGGTAAATACAATGAGCAGTTCTTC.

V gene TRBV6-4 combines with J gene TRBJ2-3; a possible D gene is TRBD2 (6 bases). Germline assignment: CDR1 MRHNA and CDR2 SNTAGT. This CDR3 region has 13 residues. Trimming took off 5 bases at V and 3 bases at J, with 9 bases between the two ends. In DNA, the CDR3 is TGTGCCAGCAGTCCGACTAGAACAGATACGCAGTATTTT. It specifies CASSPTRTDTQYF.

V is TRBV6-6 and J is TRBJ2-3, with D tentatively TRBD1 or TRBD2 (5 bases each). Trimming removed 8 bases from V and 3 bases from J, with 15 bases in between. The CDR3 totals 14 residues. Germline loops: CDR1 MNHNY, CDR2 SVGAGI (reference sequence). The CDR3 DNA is TGTGCCAGCGGTACCCCGGGGCTTACAGATACGCAGTATTTT. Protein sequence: CASGTPGLTDTQYF.

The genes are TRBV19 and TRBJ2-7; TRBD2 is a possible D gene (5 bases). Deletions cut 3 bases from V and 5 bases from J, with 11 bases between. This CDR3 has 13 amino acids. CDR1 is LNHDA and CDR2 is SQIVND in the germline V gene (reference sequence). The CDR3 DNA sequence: TGTGCCAGTAGTATCGTGGGGAGCGACGAGCAGTACTTC. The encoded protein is CASSIVGSDEQYF.

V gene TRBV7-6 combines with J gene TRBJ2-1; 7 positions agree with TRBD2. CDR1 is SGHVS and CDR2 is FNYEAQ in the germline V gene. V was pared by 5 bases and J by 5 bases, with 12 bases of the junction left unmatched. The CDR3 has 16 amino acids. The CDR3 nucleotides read TGTGCCAGCAGCCCCCGAGGGAGGGCCTGGGACAATGAGCAGTTCTTC. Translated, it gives CASSPRGRAWDNEQFF.

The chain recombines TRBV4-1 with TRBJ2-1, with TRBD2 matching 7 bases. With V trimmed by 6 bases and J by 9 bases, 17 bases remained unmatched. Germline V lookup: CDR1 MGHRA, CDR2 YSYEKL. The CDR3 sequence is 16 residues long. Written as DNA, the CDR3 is TGCGCCAGCAGTCGGTGGAGGGAGCGGGGTGTGGCTGAGCAGTTCTTC. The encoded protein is CASSRWRERGVAEQFF.

In DNA, the CDR3 is TGTGCCAGCAGCTTGCCCCAGTTGAAGGGCTACACCTTC. It specifies CASSLPQLKGYTF. V gene TRBV5-4 combines with J gene TRBJ1-2; no definite D call. CDR3 length equals 13 residues. V was pared by 1 base and J by 8 bases, with 12 bases between. Per the germline V gene, CDR1 is SGHNT and CDR2 is YYREEE (reference sequence).

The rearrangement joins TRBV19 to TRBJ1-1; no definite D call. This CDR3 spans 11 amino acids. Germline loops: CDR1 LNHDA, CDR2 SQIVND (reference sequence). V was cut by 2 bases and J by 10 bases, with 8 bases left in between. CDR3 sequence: CASSILGGAFF. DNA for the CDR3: TGTGCCAGTAGTATACTCGGAGGAGCTTTCTTT.

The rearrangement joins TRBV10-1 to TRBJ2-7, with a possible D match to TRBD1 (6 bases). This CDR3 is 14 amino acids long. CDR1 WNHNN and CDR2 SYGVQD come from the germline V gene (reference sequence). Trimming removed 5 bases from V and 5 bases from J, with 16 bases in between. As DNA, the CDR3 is TGCGCCAGCAGTCCGTCAGGGGCGTCGGACGAGCAGTACTTC. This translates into CASSPSGASDEQYF.

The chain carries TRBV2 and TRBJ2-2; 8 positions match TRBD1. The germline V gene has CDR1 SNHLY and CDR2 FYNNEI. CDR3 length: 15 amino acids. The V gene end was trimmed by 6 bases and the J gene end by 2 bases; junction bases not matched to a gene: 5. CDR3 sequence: CASRADRGNTGELFF. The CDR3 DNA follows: TGTGCCAGCAGAGCAGACAGGGGAAACACCGGGGAGCTGTTTTTT. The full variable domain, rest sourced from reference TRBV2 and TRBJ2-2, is EPEVTQTPSHQVTQMGQEVILRCVPISNHLYFYWYRQILGQKVEFLVSFYNNEISEKSEIFDDQFSVERPDGSNFTLKIRSTKLEDSAMYFCASRADRGNTGELFFGEGSRLTVL.

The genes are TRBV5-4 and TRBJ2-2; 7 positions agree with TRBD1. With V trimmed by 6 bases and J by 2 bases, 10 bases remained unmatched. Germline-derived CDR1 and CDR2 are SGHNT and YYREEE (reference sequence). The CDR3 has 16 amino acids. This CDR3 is CASKSWGQLNTGELFF. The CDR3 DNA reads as TGTGCCAGCAAGTCCTGGGGACAGCTTAACACCGGGGAGCTGTTTTTT.

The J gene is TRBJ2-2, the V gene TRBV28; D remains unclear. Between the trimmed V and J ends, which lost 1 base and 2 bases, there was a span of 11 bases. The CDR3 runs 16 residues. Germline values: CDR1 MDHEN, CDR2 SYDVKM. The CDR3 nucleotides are TGTGCCAGCAGTTTATATCTTCCGGGTAACACCGGGGAGCTGTTTTTT. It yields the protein CASSLYLPGNTGELFF. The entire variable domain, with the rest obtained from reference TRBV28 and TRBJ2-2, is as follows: DVKVTQSSRYLVKRTGEKVFLECVQDMDHENMFWYRQDPGLGLRLIYFSYDVKMKEKGDIPEGYSVSREKKERFSLILESASTNQTSMYLCASSLYLPGNTGELFFGEGSRLTVL.

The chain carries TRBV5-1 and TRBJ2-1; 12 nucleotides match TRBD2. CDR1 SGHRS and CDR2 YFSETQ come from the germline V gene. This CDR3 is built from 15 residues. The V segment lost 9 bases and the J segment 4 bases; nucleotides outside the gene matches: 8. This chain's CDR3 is CATQRTSGTYNEQFF. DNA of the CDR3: TGCGCCACCCAGAGGACTAGCGGGACGTACAATGAGCAGTTCTTC.

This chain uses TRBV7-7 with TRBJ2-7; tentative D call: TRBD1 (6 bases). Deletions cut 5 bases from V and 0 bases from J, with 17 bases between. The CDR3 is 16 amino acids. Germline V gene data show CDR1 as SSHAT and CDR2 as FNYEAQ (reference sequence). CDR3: CASSPIGQGISYEQYF. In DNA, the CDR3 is TGTGCCAGCAGCCCAATTGGGCAGGGGATCTCCTACGAGCAGTACTTC.

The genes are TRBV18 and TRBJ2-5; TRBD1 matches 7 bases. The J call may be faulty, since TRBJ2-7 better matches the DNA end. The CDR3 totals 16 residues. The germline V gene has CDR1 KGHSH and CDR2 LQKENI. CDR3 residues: CASSPPVGTASYEQYF. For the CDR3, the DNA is TGTGCCAGCTCACCACCGGTCGGGACAGCTTCCTACGAGCAGTACTTC.

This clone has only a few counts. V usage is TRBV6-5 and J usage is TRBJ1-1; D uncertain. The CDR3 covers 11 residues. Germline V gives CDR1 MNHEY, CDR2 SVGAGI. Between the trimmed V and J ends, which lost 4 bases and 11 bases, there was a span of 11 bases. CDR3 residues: CASSSSGVAFF. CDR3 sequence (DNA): TGTGCCAGCAGTTCGAGTGGGGTGGCTTTCTTT.

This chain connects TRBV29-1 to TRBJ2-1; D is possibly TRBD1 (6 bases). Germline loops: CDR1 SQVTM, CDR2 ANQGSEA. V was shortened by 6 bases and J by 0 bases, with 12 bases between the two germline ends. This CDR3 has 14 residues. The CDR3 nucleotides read TGCAGCGTCCTAGGGGGTGCCTCCTACAATGAGCAGTTCTTC. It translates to CSVLGGASYNEQFF.

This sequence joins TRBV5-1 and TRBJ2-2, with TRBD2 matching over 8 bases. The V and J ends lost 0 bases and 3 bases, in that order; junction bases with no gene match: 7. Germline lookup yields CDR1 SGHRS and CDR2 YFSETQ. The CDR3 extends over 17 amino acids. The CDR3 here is CASSLGPGGSDTGELFF. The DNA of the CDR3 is TGCGCCAGCAGCTTGGGCCCGGGGGGGTCCGACACCGGGGAGCTGTTTTTT.

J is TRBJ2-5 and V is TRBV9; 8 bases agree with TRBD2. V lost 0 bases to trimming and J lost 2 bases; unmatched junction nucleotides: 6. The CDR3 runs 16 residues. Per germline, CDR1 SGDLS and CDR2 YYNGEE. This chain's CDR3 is CASSVDSGVEQETQYF. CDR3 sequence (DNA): TGTGCCAGCAGCGTAGATAGCGGGGTTGAACAAGAGACCCAGTACTTC. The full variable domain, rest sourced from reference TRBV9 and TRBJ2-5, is DSGVTQTPKHLITATGQRVTLRCSPRSGDLSVYWYQQSLDQGLQFLIQYYNGEERAKGNILERFSAQQFPDLHSELNLSSLELGDSALYFCASSVDSGVEQETQYFGPGTRLLVL.

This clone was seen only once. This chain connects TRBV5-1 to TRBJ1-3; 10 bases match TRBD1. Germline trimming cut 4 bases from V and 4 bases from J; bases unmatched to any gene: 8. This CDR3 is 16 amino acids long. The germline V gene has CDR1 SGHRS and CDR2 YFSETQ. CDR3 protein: CASSAWGQGSGNTIYF. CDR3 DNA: TGCGCCAGCAGCGCTTGGGGACAGGGGTCCGGAAACACCATATATTTT. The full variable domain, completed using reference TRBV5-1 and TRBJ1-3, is KAGVTQTPRYLIKTRGQQVTLSCSPISGHRSVSWYQQTPGQGLQFLFEYFSETQRNKGNFPGRFSGRQFSNSRSEMNVSTLELGDSALYLCASSAWGQGSGNTIYFGEGSWLTVV.

DNA of the CDR3: TGTGCCAGCAGCTTAGGGGAGGACACTGAAGCTTTCTTT. Translated, it gives CASSLGEDTEAFF. The gene calls are TRBV11-2 and TRBJ1-1; D unclear. The CDR3 is 13 residues long. CDR1 SGHAT and CDR2 FQNNGV come from the germline V gene. The V end was cut by 1 base, the J end by 3 bases, with 6 bases between. Looking up the rest from reference TRBV11-2 and TRBJ1-1 gives the full variable domain: EAGVAQSPRYKIIEKRQSVAFWCNPISGHATLYWYQQILGQGPKLLIQFQNNGVVDDSQLPKDRFSAERLKGVDSTLKIQPAKLEDSAVYLCASSLGEDTEAFFGQGTRLTVV.

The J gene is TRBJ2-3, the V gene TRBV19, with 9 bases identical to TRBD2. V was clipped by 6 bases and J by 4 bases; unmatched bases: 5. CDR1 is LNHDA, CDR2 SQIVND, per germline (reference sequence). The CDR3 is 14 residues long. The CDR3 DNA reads TGTGCCAGTAGAGCGGGAGGACCCGCAGATACGCAGTATTTT. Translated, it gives CASRAGGPADTQYF.

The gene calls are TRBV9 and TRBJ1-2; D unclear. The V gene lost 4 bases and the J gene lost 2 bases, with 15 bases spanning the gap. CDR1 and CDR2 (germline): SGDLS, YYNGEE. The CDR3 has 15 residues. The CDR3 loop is CASSMWAGSNYGYTF. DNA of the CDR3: TGTGCCAGCAGCATGTGGGCGGGGTCCAACTATGGCTACACCTTC.